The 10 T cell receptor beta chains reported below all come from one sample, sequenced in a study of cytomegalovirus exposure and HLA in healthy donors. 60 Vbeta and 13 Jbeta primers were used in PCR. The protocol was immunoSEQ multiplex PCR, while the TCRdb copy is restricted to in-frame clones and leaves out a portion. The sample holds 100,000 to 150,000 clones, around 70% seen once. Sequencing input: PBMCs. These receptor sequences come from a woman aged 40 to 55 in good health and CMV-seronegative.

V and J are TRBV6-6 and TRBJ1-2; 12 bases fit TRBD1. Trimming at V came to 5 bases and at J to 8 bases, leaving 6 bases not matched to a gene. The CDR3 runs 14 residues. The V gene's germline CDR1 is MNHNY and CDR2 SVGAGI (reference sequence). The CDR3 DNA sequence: TGTGCCAGCAGTGTAGGGACAGGGGGCTGGGGCTACACCTTC. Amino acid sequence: CASSVGTGGWGYTF.

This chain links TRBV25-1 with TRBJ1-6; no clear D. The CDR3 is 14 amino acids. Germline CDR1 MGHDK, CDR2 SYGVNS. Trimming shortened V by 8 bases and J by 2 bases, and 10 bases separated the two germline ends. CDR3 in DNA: TGTGCCAGCCTAGGTGGTACCTATAATTCACCCCTCCACTTT. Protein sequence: CASLGGTYNSPLHF.

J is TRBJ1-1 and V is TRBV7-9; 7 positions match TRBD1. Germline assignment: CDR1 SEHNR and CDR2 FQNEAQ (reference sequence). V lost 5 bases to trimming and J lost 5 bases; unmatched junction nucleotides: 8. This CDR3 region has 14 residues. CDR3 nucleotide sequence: TGTGCCAGCAGCCTTATAGGACAGGTAACTGAAGCTTTCTTT. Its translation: CASSLIGQVTEAFF. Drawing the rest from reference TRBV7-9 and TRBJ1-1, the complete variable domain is DTGVSQNPRHKITKRGQNVTFRCDPISEHNRLYWYRQTLGQGPEFLTYFQNEAQLEKSRLLSDRFSAERPKGSFSTLEIQRTEQGDSAMYLCASSLIGQVTEAFFGQGTRLTVV.

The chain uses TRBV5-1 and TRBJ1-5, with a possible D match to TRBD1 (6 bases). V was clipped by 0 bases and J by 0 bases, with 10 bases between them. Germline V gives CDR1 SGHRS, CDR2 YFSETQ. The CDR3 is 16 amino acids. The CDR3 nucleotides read TGCGCCAGCAGCTTGGGGGGGACATCTAGCAATCAGCCCCAGCATTTT. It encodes CASSLGGTSSNQPQHF.

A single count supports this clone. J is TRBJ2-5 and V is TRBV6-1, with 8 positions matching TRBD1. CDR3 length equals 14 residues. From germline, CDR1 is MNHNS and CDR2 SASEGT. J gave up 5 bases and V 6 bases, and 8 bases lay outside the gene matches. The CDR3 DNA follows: TGTGCCAGCAGCCCGGTCGGACAGGGCGAGACCCAGTACTTC. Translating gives CASSPVGQGETQYF.

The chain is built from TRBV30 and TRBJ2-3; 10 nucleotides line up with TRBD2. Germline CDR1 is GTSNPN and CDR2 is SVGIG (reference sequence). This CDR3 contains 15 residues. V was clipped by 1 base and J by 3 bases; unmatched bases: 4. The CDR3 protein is CAWSDGTSVTDTQYF. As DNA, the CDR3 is TGTGCCTGGAGTGATGGGACTAGCGTAACAGATACGCAGTATTTT.

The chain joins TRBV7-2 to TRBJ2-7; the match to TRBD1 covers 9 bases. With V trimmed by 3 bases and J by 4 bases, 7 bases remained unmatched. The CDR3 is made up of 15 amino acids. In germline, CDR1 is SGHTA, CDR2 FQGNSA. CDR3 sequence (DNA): TGTGCCAGCAGCTTTTCCGGGACAGGGTTGTACGAGCAGTACTTC. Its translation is CASSFSGTGLYEQYF. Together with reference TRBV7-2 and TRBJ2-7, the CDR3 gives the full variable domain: GAGVSQSPSNKVTEKGKDVELRCDPISGHTALYWYRQSLGQGLEFLIYFQGNSAPDKSGLPSDRFSAERTGGSVSTLTIQRTQQEDSAVYLCASSFSGTGLYEQYFGPGTRLTVT.

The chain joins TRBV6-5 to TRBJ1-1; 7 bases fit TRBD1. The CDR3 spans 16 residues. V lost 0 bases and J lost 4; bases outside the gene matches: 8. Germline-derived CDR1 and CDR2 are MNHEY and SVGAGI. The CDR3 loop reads CASSYSSPDRLTEAFF. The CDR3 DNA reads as TGTGCCAGCAGTTACTCTTCCCCGGACAGGCTCACTGAAGCTTTCTTT.

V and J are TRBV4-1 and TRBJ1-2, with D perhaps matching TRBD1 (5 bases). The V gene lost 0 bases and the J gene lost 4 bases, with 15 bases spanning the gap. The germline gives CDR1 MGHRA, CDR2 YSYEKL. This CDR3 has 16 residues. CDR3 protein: CASSQDVGTFAYGYTF. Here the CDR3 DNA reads TGCGCCAGCAGCCAAGATGTAGGGACTTTCGCCTATGGCTACACCTTC.

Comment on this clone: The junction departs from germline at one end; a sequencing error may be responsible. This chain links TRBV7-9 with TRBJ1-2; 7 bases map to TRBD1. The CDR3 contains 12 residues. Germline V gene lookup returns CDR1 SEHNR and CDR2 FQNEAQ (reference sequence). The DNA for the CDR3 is TGTTCCAGCAGCTTATCAGGGGGGGGCTACACCTTC. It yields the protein CSSSLSGGGYTF.